This T cell receptor (beta chain) was sequenced for a study of shared clonotypes between healthy human individuals. CD45RO-negative, CCR7-positively selected cells formed the naive CD8 fraction, excluding terminally differentiated effector memory CD45RA+ cells. All of the donors resided in Nashville, Tennessee, and each was a Caucasian adult. Assay runs were performed at deep level. The table came from immunoSEQ multiplex PCR; TCRdb's copy has only in-frame clones and leaves some out. The data contain over 2,000,000 clones, just over 90% of them singletons. There are 14 residues in the CDR3. From germline, CDR1 is MNHEY and CDR2 SMNVEV (reference sequence). The V gene end was trimmed by 2 bases and the J gene end by 6 bases; junction bases not matched to a gene: 7.

Sequencing input: naive CD8+ T cells from PBMCs. The chain recombines TRBV27 with TRBJ2-7, with 7 bases fitting TRBD2. The TCR comes from a man between 18 and 35 years old in good health. Some clones in this sample may be carry-over from other donors' samples. The CDR3 region is CASSLGGTTLEQYF. In DNA form, the CDR3 reads TGTGCCAGCAGTTTAGGTGGGACTACCCTCGAGCAGTACTTC.